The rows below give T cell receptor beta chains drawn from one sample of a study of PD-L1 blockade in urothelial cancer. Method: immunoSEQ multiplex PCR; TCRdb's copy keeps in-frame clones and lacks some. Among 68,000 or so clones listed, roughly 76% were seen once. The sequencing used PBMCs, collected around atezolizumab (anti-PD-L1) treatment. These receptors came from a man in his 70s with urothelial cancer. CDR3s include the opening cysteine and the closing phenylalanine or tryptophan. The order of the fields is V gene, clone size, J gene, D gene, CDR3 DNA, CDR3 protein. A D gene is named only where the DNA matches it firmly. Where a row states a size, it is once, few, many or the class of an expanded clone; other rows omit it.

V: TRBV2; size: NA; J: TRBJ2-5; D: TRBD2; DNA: TGTGCCAGCAAGCGGGGACGACAAGAGACCCAGTACTTC; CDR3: CASKRGRQETQYF
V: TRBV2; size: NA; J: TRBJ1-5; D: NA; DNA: TGTGCCAGCAGTACAGACAGGAATCAGCCCCAGCATTTT; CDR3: CASSTDRNQPQHF
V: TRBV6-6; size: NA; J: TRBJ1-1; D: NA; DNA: TGTGCCAGCACCTTCGGAGGGGTAGCTTTCTTT; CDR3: CASTFGGVAFF
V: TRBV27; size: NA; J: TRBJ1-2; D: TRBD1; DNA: TGTGCCAGCAGTTTAGTAGGACAGGGGTATGGCTACACCTTC; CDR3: CASSLVGQGYGYTF
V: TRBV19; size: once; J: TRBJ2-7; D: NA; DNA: TGTGCCAGTAGTATAGTGCAGGGAGGCTACGAGCAGTACTTC; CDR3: CASSIVQGGYEQYF
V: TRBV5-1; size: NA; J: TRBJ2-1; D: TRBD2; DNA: TGCGCCAGCAGCTTGGCGGGGGGGGAGTCCTACAATGAGCAGTTCTTC; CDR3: CASSLAGGESYNEQFF
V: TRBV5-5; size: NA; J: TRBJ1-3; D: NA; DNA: TGTGCCAGCAGCTTTCTTCCTGGAAACACCATATATTTT; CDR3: CASSFLPGNTIYF
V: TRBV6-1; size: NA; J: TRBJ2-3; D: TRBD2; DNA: TGTGCCGGCAGGCCGGGAGGGGCCGGCACAGATACGCAGTATTTT; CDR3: CAGRPGGAGTDTQYF
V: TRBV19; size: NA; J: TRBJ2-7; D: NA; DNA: TGTGCCAGTAGTGATAGCGGACCCTACGAGCAGTACTTC; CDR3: CASSDSGPYEQYF
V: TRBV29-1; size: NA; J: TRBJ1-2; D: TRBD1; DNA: TGCAGCGTTGATGAGGGACAGGCTAACTATGGCTACACCTTC; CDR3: CSVDEGQANYGYTF
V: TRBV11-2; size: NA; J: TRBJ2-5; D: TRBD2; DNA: TGTGCCAGCAGCCGGACTAGCGGGGGAGAGACCCAGTACTTC; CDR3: CASSRTSGGETQYF